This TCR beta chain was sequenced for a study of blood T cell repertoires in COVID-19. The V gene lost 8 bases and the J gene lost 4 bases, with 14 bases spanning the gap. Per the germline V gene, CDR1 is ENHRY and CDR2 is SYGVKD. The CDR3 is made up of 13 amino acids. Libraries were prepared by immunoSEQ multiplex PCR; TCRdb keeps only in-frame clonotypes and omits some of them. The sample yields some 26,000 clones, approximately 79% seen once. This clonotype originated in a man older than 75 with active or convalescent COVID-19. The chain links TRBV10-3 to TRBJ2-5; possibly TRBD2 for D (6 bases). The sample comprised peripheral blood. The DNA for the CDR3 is TGTGCCATCGGGTTAGCGGAGGGAGAGACCCAGTACTTC. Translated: CAIGLAEGETQYF.